A selection of T cell receptor beta chains follows, all from one sample in a study of cytomegalovirus exposure and HLA in healthy donors. Generated by immunoSEQ multiplex PCR, the TCRdb table keeps only in-frame clones and is missing some. The sample contains under 300,000 clones, roughly 90% of which appear only once. The sequencing input was PBMCs. These TCRs come from a woman between 18 and 29 years old in good health and CMV-seronegative. The CDR3 runs from the conserved cysteine through the conserved F or W. A D gene is named only where the DNA matches it firmly. Clone size is given for some rows only: seen once, a few or many times, or a class if the clone is expanded.

clone size | J gene | V gene | D gene | CDR3 DNA | CDR3 protein
. | TRBJ1-2 | TRBV30 | . | TGTGCCTGGTCTTGGGGGGGAGTTTATGGCTACACCTTC | CAWSWGGVYGYTF
. | TRBJ2-5 | TRBV5-4 | TRBD2 | TGTGCCAGCAGTTCGGGGGGACTCCAGGTGTCGACCCAGTACTTC | CASSSGGLQVSTQYF
. | TRBJ2-3 | TRBV7-8 | . | TGTGCCAGCAGCTTAGTTCGGGGGGCAAACACAGATACGCAGTATTTT | CASSLVRGANTDTQYF
. | TRBJ2-3 | TRBV9 | TRBD2 | TGTGCCAGCAGCGTAGTAACTAGCGGGGGCACAGATACGCAGTATTTT | CASSVVTSGGTDTQYF
. | TRBJ1-2 | TRBV4-3 | . | TGCGCCAGCAGCCAAGATTGGAGAGGGTTCTATGGCTACACCTTC | CASSQDWRGFYGYTF
. | TRBJ2-7 | TRBV28 | TRBD1 | TGTGCCAGCAGTTCGGGACAGGGGGCAAGCGAGCAGTACTTC | CASSSGQGASEQYF
. | TRBJ1-6 | TRBV7-5 | . | TGTGTCAGAAGCTTAAAGTGGTGGACAGGCCTCAGGAGCTCCTATAATTCACCCCTCCACTTT | CVRSLKWWTGLRSSYNSPLHF
. | TRBJ2-3 | TRBV5-1 | . | TGCGCCAGCAGTCGTGACAGTCCAGATACGCAGTATTTT | CASSRDSPDTQYF
. | TRBJ2-7 | TRBV18 | TRBD2 | TGTGCCAGCTCGCCGCCTAGCGGGACCTACGAGCAGTACTTC | CASSPPSGTYEQYF
. | TRBJ2-1 | TRBV5-1 | TRBD2 | TGCGCCAGCAGCTTGATGGGCGGGGGGAACAATGAGCAGTTCTTC | CASSLMGGGNNEQFF
. | TRBJ1-3 | TRBV6-5 | . | TGTGCCAGCAGTTACTCATACAGAAATGGAAACACCATATATTTT | CASSYSYRNGNTIYF
once | TRBJ2-3 | TRBV9 | . | TGTGCCAGCAGCTCCACAGGCGGGGTTACAGATACGCAGTATTTT | CASSSTGGVTDTQYF
. | TRBJ1-4 | TRBV18 | . | TGTGCCAGCTCACCACGGGCAGGGGTCGGGGAAAAACTGTTTTTT | CASSPRAGVGEKLFF
. | TRBJ1-2 | TRBV10-3 | . | TGTGCCATCAGTGATGAGGGGGGGTATGGCTACACCTTC | CAISDEGGYGYTF
. | TRBJ1-2 | TRBV7-9 | TRBD1 | TGTGCCAGCAGCCGGGACAGCCTTAACTATGGCTACACCTTC | CASSRDSLNYGYTF
. | TRBJ2-1 | TRBV7-2 | . | TGTGCCAGCAGCTTTCGGGGAGAGCAGTTCTTC | CASSFRGEQFF
. | TRBJ1-4 | TRBV28 | TRBD1 | TGTGCCAGCAGATCTCCGGGACAGGGGGAAGAAAAACTGTTTTTT | CASRSPGQGEEKLFF
. | TRBJ2-1 | TRBV9 | TRBD1 | TGTGCCAGCAGCACCGACAGGGGGACCTCCTACAATGAGCAGTTCTTC | CASSTDRGTSYNEQFF
. | TRBJ1-5 | TRBV5-5 | . | TGTGCCAGCAGCTTGTGGGGGGGCAATCAGCCCCAGCATTTT | CASSLWGGNQPQHF
. | TRBJ1-5 | TRBV6-1 | . | TGTGCCAGCAGCGCGCGGGGGGGCGCTGAACAGCCCCAGCATTTT | CASSARGGAEQPQHF
. | TRBJ2-2 | TRBV6-5 | . | TGTGCCAGCAGTTATGTACAGTTCACCGGGGAGCTGTTTTTT | CASSYVQFTGELFF
. | TRBJ1-1 | TRBV5-6 | . | TGTGCCAGCAGCTGGGGGGACTTCCCAAGGAGTGCTTTCTTT | CASSWGDFPRSAFF
. | TRBJ2-1 | TRBV28 | . | TGTGCCAGCGAACCTAGCTCCTACAATGAGCAGTTCTTC | CASEPSSYNEQFF
. | TRBJ2-5 | TRBV15 | . | TGTGCCACCTCGGAGGGGGGGGGAGAGACCCAGTACTTC | CATSEGGGETQYF
. | TRBJ2-5 | TRBV2 | TRBD2 | TGTGCCAGCAGTGAACGCGCTAGCGGGGGCCAAGAGACCCAGTACTTC | CASSERASGGQETQYF
. | TRBJ1-6 | TRBV9 | . | TGTGCCAGCAGCCCCCGACAGGAAAGCTCCTATAATTCACCCCTCCACTTT | CASSPRQESSYNSPLHF
. | TRBJ2-3 | TRBV18 | TRBD2 | TGTGCCAGCTCATCCTCTAGCGGTCTCACAGATACGCAGTATTTT | CASSSSSGLTDTQYF
once | TRBJ2-2 | TRBV7-2 | . | TGTGCCAGCAGCTTAGTGTCCGGGACCGGGGAGCTGTTTTTT | CASSLVSGTGELFF
. | TRBJ1-1 | TRBV29-1 | TRBD1 | TGCAGCGTTGAAGATAGGCCGTGGGACAGGGGTGAATTGAACACTGAAGCTTTCTTT | CSVEDRPWDRGELNTEAFF
. | TRBJ2-3 | TRBV7-2 | TRBD2 | TGTGCCAGCAGCTTATCTAGCGGGGGGCCTACGCAGTATTTT | CASSLSSGGPTQYF
. | TRBJ2-3 | TRBV5-6 | TRBD2 | TGTGCCAGCAGCTTAACCTCGGGGGGGACAGATACGCAGTATTTT | CASSLTSGGTDTQYF
. | TRBJ2-3 | TRBV7-7 | TRBD1 | TGTGCCAGCAGCTCCGGGACAGGGGCTGCAGATACGCAGTATTTT | CASSSGTGAADTQYF
. | TRBJ1-3 | TRBV7-2 | . | TGTGCCAGCAGCTTAGTTGGCACAACTGGAAACACCATATATTTT | CASSLVGTTGNTIYF
once | TRBJ1-1 | TRBV18 | TRBD1 | TGTGCCAGCTCACCACCGGGGGGACAGGGGAACACTGAAGCTTTCTTT | CASSPPGGQGNTEAFF
. | TRBJ2-7 | TRBV6-1 | . | TGTGCCAGCAGTCGACAGGGAGGAATGACCTACGAGCAGTACTTC | CASSRQGGMTYEQYF
. | TRBJ2-5 | TRBV6-1 | . | TGTGCCAGCTTAACAGGAGGGGAGACCCAGTACTTC | CASLTGGETQYF
once | TRBJ2-7 | TRBV18 | TRBD1 | TGTGCCAGCTCACCGGGGACAGGGCCCTACGAGCAGTACTTC | CASSPGTGPYEQYF
. | TRBJ1-2 | TRBV5-6 | TRBD1 | TGTGCCAGCAGGATCACTCCGGGACAGGGGAACTATGGCTACACCTTC | CASRITPGQGNYGYTF
. | TRBJ2-4 | TRBV10-3 | TRBD1 | TGTGCCACTTCCGGGACAGACATAAACATTCAGTACTTC | CATSGTDINIQYF
. | TRBJ1-2 | TRBV4-3 | . | TGCGCCAGCAGCCAAGATGGACGGAGGAGCACTAACTATGGCTACACCTTC | CASSQDGRRSTNYGYTF
. | TRBJ1-1 | TRBV27 | TRBD1 | TGTGCCAGCAGTCCACTCGGGACAGGGGGTTCCACTGAAGCTTTCTTT | CASSPLGTGGSTEAFF
. | TRBJ1-2 | TRBV15 | TRBD1 | TGTGCCACCAGCAGAGAACAGGGGCCCTATGGCTACACCTTC | CATSREQGPYGYTF
. | TRBJ2-1 | TRBV9 | TRBD2 | TGTGCCAGCAGCACCCGGACTAGCGGGGGGGCTGAGCAGTTCTTC | CASSTRTSGGAEQFF
. | TRBJ2-1 | TRBV10-2 | TRBD2 | TGCGCCAGCAGACCCTTTGCGGGGGGGCCGGGGAATGAGCAGTTCTTC | CASRPFAGGPGNEQFF
. | TRBJ1-2 | TRBV28 | . | TGTGCCAGCAGTTTTGTGGGGCTCTACGGCTACACCTTC | CASSFVGLYGYTF
. | TRBJ2-2 | TRBV7-8 | TRBD1 | TGTGCCAGCAGCTTCGACAGGGTGAACGGGGAGCTGTTTTTT | CASSFDRVNGELFF
once | TRBJ2-3 | TRBV7-2 | . | TGTGCCAGCACTCGACTAGTTACAGATACGCAGTATTTT | CASTRLVTDTQYF
. | TRBJ2-2 | TRBV27 | . | TGTGCCAGCAGTCCGGTCGGACAGACAAACACCGGGGAGCTGTTTTTT | CASSPVGQTNTGELFF
once | TRBJ2-1 | TRBV5-6 | . | TGTGCCAGCAGACAGAGCTCCTACAATGAGCAGTTCTTC | CASRQSSYNEQFF
. | TRBJ1-2 | TRBV28 | TRBD1 | TGTGCCAGCAGTTTTTCCTCGAGGGGACAGAACTATGGCTACACCTTC | CASSFSSRGQNYGYTF
once | TRBJ1-5 | TRBV6-5 | TRBD1 | TGTGCCAGCAGTTCAAGACAGGGTGTGATCAATCAGCCCCAGCATTTT | CASSSRQGVINQPQHF